This TCR beta chain was captured by sequencing in a study of cytotoxic CD8 clonotypes in ibrutinib-treated CLL. Whole-study findings and limits: Clonality correlated strongly with circulating CD8+ T cells and exceeded age-matched healthy donors at baseline.

Worth noting for this clone: Its antigen is not known.

This table comes from immunoSEQ multiplex PCR, and its TCRdb copy is limited to in-frame clones, with some not included. The sample yields 150,000 to 200,000 clones, roughly 80% seen once. Looked up from germline, CDR1 is LGHNA and CDR2 is YSLEER. The CDR3 is 19 amino acids. Trimming took 4 bases from V and 6 from J; bases not matched to a gene: 13. This clonotype was sampled from a human donor with chronic lymphocytic leukemia. V is TRBV4-3 and J is TRBJ2-3; 16 nucleotides agree with TRBD2. The starting material was PBMCs, obtained after 12 months of ibrutinib treatment. CDR3 DNA: TGCGCCAGCAGCCTGGGACTAGCGGGGGGGCCCGGGTTTTCGGATACGCAGTATTTT. It is translated as CASSLGLAGGPGFSDTQYF.